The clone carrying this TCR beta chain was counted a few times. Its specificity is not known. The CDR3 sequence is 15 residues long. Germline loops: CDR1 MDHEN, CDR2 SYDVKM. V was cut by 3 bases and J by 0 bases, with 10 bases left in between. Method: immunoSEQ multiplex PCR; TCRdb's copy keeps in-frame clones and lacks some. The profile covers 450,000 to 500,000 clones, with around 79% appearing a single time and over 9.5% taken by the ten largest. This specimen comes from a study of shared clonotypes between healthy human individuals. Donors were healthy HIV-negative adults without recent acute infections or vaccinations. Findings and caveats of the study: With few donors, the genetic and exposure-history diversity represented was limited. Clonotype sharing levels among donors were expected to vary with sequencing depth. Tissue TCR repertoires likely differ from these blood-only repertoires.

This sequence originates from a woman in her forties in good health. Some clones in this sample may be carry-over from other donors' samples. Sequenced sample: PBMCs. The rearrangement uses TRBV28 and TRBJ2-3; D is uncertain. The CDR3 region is CASSLVGFSTDTQYF. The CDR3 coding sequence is TGTGCCAGCAGTTTGGTCGGATTTAGCACAGATACGCAGTATTTT.